One T cell receptor (beta chain) is described in this entry. The sample comes from a study of blood T cell repertoires in COVID-19. Study information: Sources were T cells, B-cell-depleted T cells, or PBMCs; the material itself was cDNA or gDNA.

Method: immunoSEQ multiplex PCR; TCRdb's copy keeps in-frame clones and lacks some. This table holds a few hundred thousand clones, about nine tenths found once. One Seattle source followed patients from active infection through their disease course. The CDR3 has 14 residues. V was pared by 5 bases and J by 4 bases, with 4 bases of the junction left unmatched. The V gene's germline CDR1 is SEHNR and CDR2 FQNEAQ (reference sequence). The sequencing sample was made of peripheral blood. This sequence originates from a woman younger than 45 with COVID-19, enrolled during active disease. This chain links TRBV7-9 with TRBJ1-2; 10 bases are shared with TRBD1. The CDR3 here is CASSRDRGTYGYTF. The CDR3 coding sequence is TGTGCCAGCAGCCGGGACAGGGGTACCTATGGCTACACCTTC.